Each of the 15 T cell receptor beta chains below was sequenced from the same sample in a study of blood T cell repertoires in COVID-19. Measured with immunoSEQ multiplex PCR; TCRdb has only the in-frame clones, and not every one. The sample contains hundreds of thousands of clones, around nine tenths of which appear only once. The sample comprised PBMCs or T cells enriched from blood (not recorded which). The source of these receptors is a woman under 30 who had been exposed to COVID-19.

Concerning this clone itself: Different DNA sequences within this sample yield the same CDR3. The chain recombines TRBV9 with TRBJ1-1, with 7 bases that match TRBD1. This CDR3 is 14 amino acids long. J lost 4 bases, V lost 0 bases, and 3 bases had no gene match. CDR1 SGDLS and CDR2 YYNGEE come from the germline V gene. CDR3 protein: CASSVASGGTEAFF. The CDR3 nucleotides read TGTGCCAGCAGCGTAGCCTCAGGGGGCACTGAAGCTTTCTTT.

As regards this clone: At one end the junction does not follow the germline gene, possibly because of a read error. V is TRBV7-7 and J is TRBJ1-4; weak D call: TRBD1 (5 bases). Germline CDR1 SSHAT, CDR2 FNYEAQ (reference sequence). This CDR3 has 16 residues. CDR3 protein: CASSPGLAGSNEKLFF. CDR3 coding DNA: TGTGCTAGCAGCCCGGGACTAGCGGGGTCTAATGAAAAACTGTTTTTT. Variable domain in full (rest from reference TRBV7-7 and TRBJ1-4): GAGVSQSPRYKVTKRGQDVTLRCDPISSHATLYWYQQALGQGPEFLTYFNYEAQPDKSGLPSDRFSAERPEGSISTLTIQRTEQRDSAMYRCASSPGLAGSNEKLFFGSGTQLSVL.

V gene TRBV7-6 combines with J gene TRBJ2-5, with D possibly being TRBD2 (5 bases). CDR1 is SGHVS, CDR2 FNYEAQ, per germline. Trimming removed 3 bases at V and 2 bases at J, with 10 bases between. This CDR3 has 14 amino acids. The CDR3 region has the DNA TGTGCCAGCAGCTTCACCGGGGATCAAGAGACCCAGTACTTC. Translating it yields CASSFTGDQETQYF.

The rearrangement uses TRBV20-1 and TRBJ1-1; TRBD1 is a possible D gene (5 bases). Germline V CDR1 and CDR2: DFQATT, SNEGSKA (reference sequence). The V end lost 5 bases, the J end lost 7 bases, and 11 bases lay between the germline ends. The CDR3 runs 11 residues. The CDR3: CSAPRGVEAFF. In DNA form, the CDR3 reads TGCAGTGCTCCGCGGGGGGTTGAAGCTTTCTTT.

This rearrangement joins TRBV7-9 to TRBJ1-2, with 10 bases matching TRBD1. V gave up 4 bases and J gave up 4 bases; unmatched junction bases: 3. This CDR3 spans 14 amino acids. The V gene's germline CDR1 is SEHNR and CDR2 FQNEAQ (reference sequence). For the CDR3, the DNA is TGTGCCAGCAGCTCGACAGGGGGCAGCTATGGCTACACCTTC. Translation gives CASSSTGGSYGYTF.

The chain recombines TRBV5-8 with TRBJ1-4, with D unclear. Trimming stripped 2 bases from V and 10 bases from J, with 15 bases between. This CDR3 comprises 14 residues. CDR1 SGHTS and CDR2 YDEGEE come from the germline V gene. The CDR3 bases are TGTGCCAGCAGCTTCCGGGTTCGGGGAGGAAAACTGTTTTTT. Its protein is CASSFRVRGGKLFF.

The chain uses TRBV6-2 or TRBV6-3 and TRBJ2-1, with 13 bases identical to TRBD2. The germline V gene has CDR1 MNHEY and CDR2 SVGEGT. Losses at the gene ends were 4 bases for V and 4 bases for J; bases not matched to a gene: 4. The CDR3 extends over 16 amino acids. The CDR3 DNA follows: TGTGCCAGCAGTTGGGGGACTAGCGGGGTGTACAATGAGCAGTTCTTC. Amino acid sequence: CASSWGTSGVYNEQFF.

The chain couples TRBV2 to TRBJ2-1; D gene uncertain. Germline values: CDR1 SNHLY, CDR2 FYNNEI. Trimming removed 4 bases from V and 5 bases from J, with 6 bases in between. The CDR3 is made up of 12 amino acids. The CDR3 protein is CASSGENNEQFF. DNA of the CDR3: TGTGCCAGCAGTGGCGAAAACAATGAGCAGTTCTTC.

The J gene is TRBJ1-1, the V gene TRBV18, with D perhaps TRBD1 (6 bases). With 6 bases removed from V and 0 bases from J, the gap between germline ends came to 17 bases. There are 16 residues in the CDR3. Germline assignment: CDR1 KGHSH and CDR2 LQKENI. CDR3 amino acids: CASSPTTGAMNTEAFF. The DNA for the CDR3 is TGTGCCAGCTCGCCTACGACAGGAGCCATGAACACTGAAGCTTTCTTT.

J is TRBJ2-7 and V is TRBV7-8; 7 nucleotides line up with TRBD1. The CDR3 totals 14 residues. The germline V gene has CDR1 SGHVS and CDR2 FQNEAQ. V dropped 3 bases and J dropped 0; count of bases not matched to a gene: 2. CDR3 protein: CASSFGQDSYEQYF. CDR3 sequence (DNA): TGTGCCAGCAGCTTTGGACAGGACTCCTACGAGCAGTACTTC.

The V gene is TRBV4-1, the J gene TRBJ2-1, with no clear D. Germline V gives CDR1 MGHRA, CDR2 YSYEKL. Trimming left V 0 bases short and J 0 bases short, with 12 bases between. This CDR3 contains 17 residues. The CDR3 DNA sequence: TGCGCCAGCAGCCAAGAACGCGGCTCCAGCTCCTACAATGAGCAGTTCTTC. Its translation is CASSQERGSSSYNEQFF.

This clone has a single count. The CDR3 here is CASSYSTNSPLHF. As DNA, the CDR3 is TGTGCCAGCAGTTATAGTACGAATTCACCCCTCCACTTT. V is TRBV6-6 and J is TRBJ1-6; D unresolved. Germline V gene data show CDR1 as MNHNY and CDR2 as SVGAGI (reference sequence). This CDR3 has 13 amino acids. V lost 3 bases, J lost 7 bases, and 7 bases lay in between.

CDR3: CASSSRTAYEQYF. CDR3 nucleotides: TGTGCCAGCAGCTCGCGGACAGCCTACGAGCAGTACTTC. The chain has TRBV7-2 and TRBJ2-7, with D possibly TRBD1 on 6 matching bases. The V end lost 4 bases, the J end lost 2 bases, and 9 bases lay between the germline ends. This CDR3 is built from 13 residues. The V gene's germline CDR1 is SGHTA and CDR2 FQGNSA.

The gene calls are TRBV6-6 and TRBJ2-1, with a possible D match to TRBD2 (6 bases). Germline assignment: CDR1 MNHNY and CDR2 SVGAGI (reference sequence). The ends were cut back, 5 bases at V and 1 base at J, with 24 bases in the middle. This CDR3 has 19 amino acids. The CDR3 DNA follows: TGTGCCAGCAGTCCCAGCTGGGAGGAAGCCGGGGGTTCCTACAATGAGCAGTTCTTC. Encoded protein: CASSPSWEEAGGSYNEQFF.

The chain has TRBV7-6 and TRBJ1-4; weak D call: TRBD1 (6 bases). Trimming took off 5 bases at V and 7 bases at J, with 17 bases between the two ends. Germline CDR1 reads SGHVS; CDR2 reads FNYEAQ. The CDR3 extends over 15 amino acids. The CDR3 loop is CASSKLRGLGEKLFF. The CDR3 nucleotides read TGTGCCAGCAGCAAACTAAGGGGGTTGGGTGAAAAACTGTTTTTT.